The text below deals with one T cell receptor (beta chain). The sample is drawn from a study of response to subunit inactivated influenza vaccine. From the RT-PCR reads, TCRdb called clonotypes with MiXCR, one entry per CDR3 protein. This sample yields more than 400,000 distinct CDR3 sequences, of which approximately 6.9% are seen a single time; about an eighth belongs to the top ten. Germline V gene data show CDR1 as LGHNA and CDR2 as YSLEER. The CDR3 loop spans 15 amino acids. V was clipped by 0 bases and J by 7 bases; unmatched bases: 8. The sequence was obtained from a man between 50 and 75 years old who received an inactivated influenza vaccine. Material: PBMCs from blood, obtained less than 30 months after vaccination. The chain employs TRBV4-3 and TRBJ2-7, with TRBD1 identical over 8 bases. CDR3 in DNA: TGCGCCAGCAGCCAAGACTCCGGGACAGGAGAGGAGCAGTACTTC. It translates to CASSQDSGTGEEQYF.